This T cell receptor beta chain was recorded in a study of blood T cells in healthy people across ages (dated by TCRdb to the mid-2010s). Broadly, across the study: In model experiments, template switching captured about one uniquely barcoded TCR beta cDNA molecule for every two T cells. Two additional independent replicas of 1 million unique cDNA reads from the same blood draw were analyzed for two donors (one aged 18 to 29 and one aged 80 or older). Donors of different ages were randomly distributed across sequencing lanes to avoid experimental bias. Using deep sequencing normalized with unique cDNA molecular identifiers, the study measured how TCR beta repertoire diversity changes with age. Four age groups were formed from the donors: young (average about 17 years), middle-aged (approximately 40), aged (about 62) and long-lived (more than 75). What the study reported, not specific to this receptor: Donor CMV infection status was unknown, potentially confounding age-related changes in expanded clonotypes. Estimates of total diversity based on one million sequenced T cells were considered lower bounds and underestimates. Bulk unsorted PBMC profiling prevented conclusive comparison of naive and antigen-experienced compartments. As age increased, observed TCR beta diversity per million T cells dropped in a roughly linear way, and a significant reduction was already evident by age 40. Compared with the aged group, more naive CD4+ T cells, fewer expanded clones and increased TCR diversity were shown by the long-lived group, suggesting age selection. There was a strong correlation between observed TCR beta diversity and the percentage of naive T cells measured by flow cytometry.

Systemically healthy Caucasian individuals from Russia, approximately 39 in total and aged about 6 to 95 years, were included as donors. Ten milliliters of peripheral blood were collected from each donor into EDTA-treated Vacutainer tubes. Ficoll-Paque density-gradient centrifugation was used to isolate PBMCs, with at least 6 million obtained per sample. Trizol reagent was used to extract total RNA from the PBMCs, yielding at least 6 micrograms per sample. For every donor, an aliquot of PBMCs went through flow cytometry to measure the percentages of naive CD45RAhigh/CD27high T cells. This clonotype has a handful of counts. Its antigen target is currently unknown. No base qualities exist here, and no much larger clone lies one base off it. From the cysteine up to the phenylalanine, the CDR3 has a length of 16 residues. Just CDR3 DNA is preserved here, 48 bases in frame from base 1. CDR1 and CDR2, looked up from the germline V gene, are MGHDK and SYGVNS. V ends up 5 bases short and J 3 bases short, with an unmatched junction base count of 6.

The library came from 5' RACE. The instrument was an Illumina HiSeq 2500. A second PCR of about 7 to 12 cycles was performed with a sample-barcoded 5' primer and a J-beta primer mix. Each TCR beta cDNA molecule received a unique molecular identifier from a template-switch 5' adaptor carrying 12 random nucleotides. Each sample yielded at least 2.5 million CDR3-containing paired-end reads. All of the RNA was converted into first-strand cDNA using the Mint cDNA synthesis kit, with a TRBC-specific oligonucleotide serving as the primer. All cDNA was treated with uracil-DNA glycosylase and then went through a first 18-cycle PCR with the universal primers M1SS and BC2_uni_R. As for the original processing: For normalization, 1 million high-quality reads were randomly selected from each sample, with every read carrying a distinct molecular identifier. Reads sharing molecular identifiers were discarded rather than binned into consensus sequences. MiTCR, set to a Q25 quality threshold and the strictest error-elimination algorithm, was used for CDR3 identification, clonotype clustering and error correction. A nonparametric unseen species model with Euler transformation was used to estimate a lower bound on total TCR beta diversity. TCRdb handled the public reads itself, with Q25 trimming in fastp and clone calling in MiXCR, and kept productive beta chains. Here each entry gathers all rows of one CDR3 protein and keeps the most common genes and DNA. V and J calls and clone size were set by TCRdb, not the authors. The sample yields 550,000 to 750,000 distinct CDR3 sequences; under 25% were counted once. Together, the top ten hold under 4% of the sample.

The V and J genes are TRBV25-1 and TRBJ1-4; 10 nucleotides in the junction match TRBD1. The sequencing input was blood. This receptor was identified in a man between 65 and 80 years old in good health. The CDR3 amino acid sequence is: CASSLTGGLANEKLFF. The nucleotide sequence is TGTGCCAGCAGTTTGACAGGGGGCTTGGCTAATGAAAAACTGTTTTTT.